The present T cell receptor beta chain was sequenced within a study of blood T cell repertoires in COVID-19. On the study more broadly: T cells, B-cell-depleted T cells, or PBMCs provided the cDNA or gDNA that served as material.

As handled by the study authors: Counts of nucleated cells, estimated from reference gene primer amplification, were obtained. The repertoire was sequenced with immunoSEQ multiplex PCR; TCRdb's copy has only in-frame clones and lacks some. From that table come the V and J calls and clone size; the DNA was used to work out D and trimming. In the table there are over 85,000 clones, 70% to 90% of which are singletons. Germline CDR1 is SGHTA and CDR2 is FQGNSA. This CDR3 is built from 15 residues. V lost 1 base to trimming and J lost 1 base; unmatched junction nucleotides: 1. The chain uses TRBV7-2 and TRBJ1-3, with TRBD1 identical over 7 bases. The sequenced sample consisted of peripheral blood. The origin of this receptor is a woman aged 80 or over with acute or convalescent COVID-19. The DNA of the CDR3 is TGTGCCAGCAGCTTAGGACAGGGTTCTGGAAACACCATATATTTT. Protein sequence: CASSLGQGSGNTIYF.